This note documents a single T cell receptor beta chain sequence. In the original analysis: For nucleated cells, counts were estimated from reference gene primer amplification. Here immunoSEQ multiplex PCR was the method, and the copy in TCRdb shows in-frame clones only, minus some. From that table come the V and J calls and clone size; the DNA was used to work out D and trimming. Among about 320,000 clones listed, more than 90% were seen once. The CDR3 is 15 amino acids. Per germline, CDR1 SGHTA and CDR2 FQGNSA. Trimming removed 1 base from V and 1 base from J, with 10 bases in between. This sample stems from a study of blood T cell repertoires in COVID-19.

Sample: PBMCs or T cells enriched from blood (not recorded which). The V call is TRBV7-2, the J call TRBJ1-1; D gene ambiguous. The receptor's source is a woman in her twenties or thirties who had been exposed to COVID-19. CDR3 sequence reads: CASSLVLSPNTEAFF. The CDR3 bases are TGTGCCAGCAGCTTAGTGTTATCTCCGAACACTGAAGCTTTCTTT.